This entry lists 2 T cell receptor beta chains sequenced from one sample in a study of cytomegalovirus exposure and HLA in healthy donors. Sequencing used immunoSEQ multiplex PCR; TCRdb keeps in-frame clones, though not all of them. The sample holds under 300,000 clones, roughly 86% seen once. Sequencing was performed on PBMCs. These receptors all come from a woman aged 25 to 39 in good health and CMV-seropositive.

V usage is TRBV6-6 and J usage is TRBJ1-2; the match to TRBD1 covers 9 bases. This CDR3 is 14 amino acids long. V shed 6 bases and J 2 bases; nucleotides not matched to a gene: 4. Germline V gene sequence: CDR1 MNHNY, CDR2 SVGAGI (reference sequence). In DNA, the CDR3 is TGTGCCAGCAGAGACACAGGGGGCAACTATGGCTACACCTTC. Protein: CASRDTGGNYGYTF.

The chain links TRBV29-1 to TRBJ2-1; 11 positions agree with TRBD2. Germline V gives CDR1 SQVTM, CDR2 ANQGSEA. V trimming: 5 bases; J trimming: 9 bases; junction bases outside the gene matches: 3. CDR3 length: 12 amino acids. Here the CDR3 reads CSVTSGSPEQFF. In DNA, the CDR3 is TGCAGCGTTACTAGCGGGAGCCCTGAGCAGTTCTTC.